This record looks at one T cell receptor (beta chain) sequence and its context. Produced via immunoSEQ multiplex PCR; TCRdb's table is partial and in-frame only. This table has just over 40,000 clones, 86% appearing once. This sample is part of a study of lymphopenia after photon versus proton radiotherapy. Germline loops: CDR1 SGHAT, CDR2 FQNNGV. This CDR3 spans 19 amino acids. Unmatched junction bases numbered 13, after V lost 0 bases and J lost 5 bases. The receptor's source is a woman between 65 and 79 years old with pancreatic cancer. Some clones in this sample may be carry-over from other donors' samples. Material: peripheral blood, obtained from a patient treated with proton-based radiotherapy. The chain carries TRBV11-2 and TRBJ2-5, with 12 bases fitting TRBD2. The CDR3 loop reads CASSLDGGLAGSRWETQYF. The CDR3 DNA is TGTGCCAGCAGCTTAGATGGAGGACTAGCGGGAAGCCGGTGGGAGACCCAGTACTTC.